The clone carrying this T cell receptor (beta chain) showed up just a few times. The target antigen is unknown. Losses at the gene ends were 5 bases for V and 2 bases for J; bases not matched to a gene: 9. Germline lookup yields CDR1 SEHNR and CDR2 FQNEAQ (reference sequence). This CDR3 has 16 amino acids. Unique molecular identifiers were used in preparing the TCRbeta library. One entry per CDR3 protein results from TCRdb running MiXCR on the PCR reads. Here the sample spans about 500,000 distinct CDR3 sequences, roughly 11% being singletons. The data were taken from a study of T-cell reconstitution after alpha-beta-depleted transplantation in children. General study findings and limits: A year had passed since transplant, and T-cell counts and diversity by then came mostly from newly produced T cells. Surviving recipient T cells and intrathymic progenitors accounted for some patients' high TCRbeta diversity at day 60. About two months after transplant, alpha-beta T cells reportedly came from several hundred expanded graft clones.

The chain employs TRBV7-9 and TRBJ2-1, with TRBD2 identical over 7 bases. The TCR sequence derives from a female patient between 2 and 15 years old who had a stem cell transplant for aplastic anemia, so the T cells may come from the graft donor. Sequencing used PBMCs, mostly from graft donor cells, obtained 180 days after TCRalphabeta/CD19-depleted stem cell transplant. The CDR3 is CASSPPIAGAYNEQFF. The DNA of the CDR3 is TGTGCCAGCAGCCCCCCAATAGCGGGTGCCTACAATGAGCAGTTCTTC.